This T cell receptor beta chain stems from a study of identifying expanded T cells in peripheral blood. As to this clone: What it binds is unknown.

Healthy donors had no documented immune events, such as infections, while sampled. Sequencing used immunoSEQ multiplex PCR; TCRdb keeps in-frame clones, though not all of them. The sample lists over 90,000 clones; 88% were seen once. Study results and caveats: Technical replicates showed 0.9 to 1.5 changed clones; roughly two weeks about 16; four weeks 19.

The source material was blood. This TCR derives from a person aged 18-70 years in good health.

CDR3 sequence (DNA): TGTGCCAGTAGTATAGGACCGGGGAATTCACCCCTCCACTTT. It yields the protein CASSIGPGNSPLHF. This chain uses TRBV19 with TRBJ1-6; no clear D. Germline V gene sequence: CDR1 LNHDA, CDR2 SQIVND (reference sequence). The CDR3 consists of 14 residues. V gave up 1 base and J gave up 7 bases, with 8 bases separating them. The full variable domain, completed using reference TRBV19 and TRBJ1-6, is DGGITQSPKYLFRKEGQNVTLSCEQNLNHDAMYWYRQDPGQGLRLIYYSQIVNDFQKGDIAEGYSVSREKKESFPLTVTSAQKNPTAFYLCASSIGPGNSPLHFGNGTRLTVT.